This TCR beta chain was identified in a study of T cells in Graves' hyperthyroidism and ophthalmopathy. On the study more broadly: It was at initial diagnosis, before any treatment, that peripheral blood was collected.

Participants, patients aged 18 to 65, had newly diagnosed hyperthyroidism with a duration under 2 months. Patients were excluded for uncontrolled infection, other autoimmune disease, pregnancy or lactation. Germline V CDR1 and CDR2: MGHDK, SYGVNS. The CDR3 consists of 16 residues. The junction had 11 bases not matched to a gene; V was cut back by 1 base and J by 6 bases. What was amplified from RNA transcripts were TCR beta CDR3 regions. In the first-round RT-PCR of the TCR CDR3, the HTBI primer set was used. MiXCR, applied by TCRdb to the multiplex PCR reads, yields one record per CDR3 protein. This repertoire shows about 680,000 distinct CDR3 sequences, roughly a third found once; its top ten account for less than 40%.

The sample was blood. The rearrangement links TRBV25-1 to TRBJ1-1, with 7 bases lining up with TRBD1. This clonotype was sampled from a woman aged 40 to 50 with Graves' hyperthyroidism. The CDR3 region has the DNA TGTGCCAGCAGTGAATCTCTGACAGGGAATTTCGCTGAAGCTTTCTTT. This sequence encodes CASSESLTGNFAEAFF.